This T cell receptor beta chain was profiled in a study of OX40 agonist ivuxolimab in advanced cancers. V dropped 2 bases and J dropped 5; count of bases not matched to a gene: 12. CDR3 length: 17 residues. Some clones are missing from TCRdb's copy, which holds only in-frame ones; the method was immunoSEQ multiplex PCR. The sample holds 5,100 or so clones, 50% to 80% seen once. This clone was found once. Systemic immunosuppression or autoimmune disease history was grounds to exclude patients. The sample in question was CD4+ or CD8+ T cells sorted from blood, obtained in a trial of the OX40 agonist ivuxolimab. This rearrangement joins TRBV23-1 to TRBJ2-3, with 8 positions matching TRBD2. TRBV23-1 carries the ORF label, with uncertain function. This receptor was identified in an adult with an advanced solid tumor such as melanoma, head and neck, liver or kidney cancer. The CDR3 is CASSQPGCGRIQDTQYF. The CDR3 nucleotides read TGCGCCAGCAGTCAACCGGGGTGCGGGAGGATACAAGATACGCAGTATTTT.